Listed below are T cell receptor beta chains from one sample, sequenced in a study of blood T cell repertoires in COVID-19. Assay used: immunoSEQ multiplex PCR; TCRdb lists only in-frame clones, some missing. This sample carries over 45,000 clones, over 70% of them seen once, and the ten largest clones take about 5.2%. Sequenced: peripheral blood. The source of these receptors is a human donor in a cohort sampled during active COVID-19. CDR3s include the opening cysteine and the closing phenylalanine or tryptophan. The D gene is left open where the match is weak. Clone size is stated in some rows and not others, as once, few, many or a class when expanded.

>TRBD1|TRBV5-6|TRBJ2-7|NA
CASSRDRGVEQYF
TGTGCCAGCAGCCGGGACAGGGGGGTCGAGCAGTACTTC
>NA|TRBV3-1/TRBV3-2|TRBJ2-5|NA
CASSLGSQVGETQYF
TGTGCCAGCAGCCTTGGGTCCCAGGTCGGAGAGACCCAGTACTTC
>NA|TRBV14|TRBJ1-6|once
CASSQELGSPLHF
TGTGCCAGCAGCCAAGAACTAGGGTCACCCCTCCACTTT
>TRBD1|TRBV6-5|TRBJ2-2|NA
CASGRGPVNTGELFF
TGTGCCAGCGGAAGGGGGCCCGTGAACACCGGGGAGCTGTTTTTT
>NA|TRBV9|TRBJ2-6|NA
CASSGARSPGANVLTF
TGTGCCAGCAGCGGAGCGCGGAGTCCTGGGGCCAACGTCCTGACTTTC
>NA|TRBV11-2|TRBJ1-4|NA
CASSLGRWASEKLFF
TGTGCCAGCAGCTTAGGACGATGGGCAAGTGAAAAACTGTTTTTT
>TRBD2|TRBV4-1|TRBJ2-1|NA
CASSQEHSGGYNEQFF
TGCGCCAGCAGCCAAGAACACAGCGGGGGATACAATGAGCAGTTCTTC
>NA|TRBV30|TRBJ2-6|NA
CAWSRGSGANVLTF
TGTGCCTGGAGTAGGGGCTCTGGGGCCAACGTCCTGACTTTC
>NA|TRBV19|TRBJ1-5|NA
CASSMVAGRARGNQPQHF
TGTGCCAGTAGTATGGTTGCGGGGAGGGCGAGGGGCAATCAGCCCCAGCATTTT
>TRBD2|TRBV5-1|TRBJ2-7|NA
CASSPSLTSEYEQYF
TGCGCCAGCAGCCCAAGCCTGACTAGCGAGTACGAGCAGTACTTC
>NA|TRBV5-1|TRBJ2-7|NA
CASSSPARYEQYF
TGCGCCAGCAGCTCCCCCGCCCGGTACGAGCAGTACTTC
>NA|TRBV4-1|TRBJ2-1|NA
CASSLTIGTRDNEQFF
TGCGCCAGCAGCCTAACCATAGGGACACGCGACAATGAGCAGTTCTTC
>TRBD1|TRBV5-4|TRBJ2-7|few
CASSLVSGGGLLREQYF
TGTGCCAGCAGCTTGGTCTCAGGGGGCGGTCTCTTGAGAGAGCAGTACTTC
>NA|TRBV6-5|TRBJ2-7|NA
CASKQPGVYEQYF
TGTGCCAGCAAGCAACCTGGTGTTTACGAGCAGTACTTC
>TRBD1|TRBV24-1|TRBJ1-5|NA
CATGDRDQPQHF
TGTGCCACCGGGGACAGGGATCAGCCCCAGCATTTT
>TRBD1|TRBV27|TRBJ1-1|NA
CASSSLIDRGLPYTEAFF
TGTGCCAGCAGTTCCCTTATCGACAGGGGCCTTCCCTACACTGAAGCTTTCTTT
>TRBD1|TRBV2|TRBJ1-1|NA
CASSEGQGAIPTEAFF
TGTGCCAGCAGTGAGGGACAGGGGGCAATCCCCACTGAAGCTTTCTTT
>NA|TRBV30|TRBJ2-3|NA
CAWSYILDTQYF
TGTGCCTGGAGTTATATTCTGGATACGCAGTATTTT